Below, 26 T cell receptor beta chains from the same sample are listed, as sequenced in a study of blood T cell repertoires in COVID-19. The table came from immunoSEQ multiplex PCR; TCRdb's copy has only in-frame clones and leaves some out. Here the sample spans 270,000 or so clones, 89% being singletons. Material: peripheral blood. These receptors were taken from a middle-aged woman who had recovered from COVID-19.

The CDR3 coding sequence is TGTGCCAGCAGTATCAGGGATACTGAAGCTTTCTTT. The encoded protein is CASSIRDTEAFF. The rearrangement links TRBV6-6 to TRBJ1-1; TRBD1 might be the D (5 bases). Trimming took 5 bases from V and 5 from J, leaving 9 bases between them. The CDR3 has 12 amino acids. Germline V lookup: CDR1 MNHNY, CDR2 SVGAGI (reference sequence).

This sequence joins TRBV28 and TRBJ1-2; TRBD1 aligns across 9 bases. The CDR3 covers 13 residues. V lost 5 bases to trimming and J lost 7 bases; unmatched junction nucleotides: 5. The germline V gene encodes CDR1 MDHEN and CDR2 SYDVKM. CDR3 sequence: CASSPGTGFGYTF. The CDR3 DNA follows: TGTGCCAGCAGTCCGGGGACAGGGTTTGGCTACACCTTC.

V gene TRBV28 combines with J gene TRBJ1-4; TRBD1 is a possible D gene (6 bases). The CDR3 consists of 15 residues. V dropped 5 bases and J dropped 4 bases, with 14 bases sitting between them. Germline CDR1 reads MDHEN; CDR2 reads SYDVKM. The CDR3 nucleotides are TGTGCCAGCAGTGGCGACGGACAGCTTAATGAAAAACTGTTTTTT. This sequence encodes CASSGDGQLNEKLFF.

The genes are TRBV4-1 and TRBJ1-2; 7 bases align to TRBD1. With V trimmed by 2 bases and J by 3 bases, 3 bases remained unmatched. The CDR3 contains 14 residues. Germline lookup yields CDR1 MGHRA and CDR2 YSYEKL. CDR3 in amino acids: CASSQFDRDYGYTF. CDR3 in DNA: TGCGCCAGCAGCCAATTCGACAGGGACTATGGCTACACCTTC.

This clone was recorded once. The chain is built from TRBV3-1 (or the pseudogene TRBV3-2) and TRBJ2-1; D is perhaps TRBD2 (7 bases). The CDR3 extends over 16 amino acids. V lost 0 bases and J 5 bases, leaving 14 bases between the germline ends. The germline V gene has CDR1 LGHDT and CDR2 YNNKEL (reference sequence). The DNA for the CDR3 is TGTGCCAGCAGCCAAGATGGAGGGGGGGGGAACAATGAGCAGTTCTTC. Protein: CASSQDGGGGNNEQFF.

This sequence joins TRBV19 and TRBJ2-3; TRBD2 aligns across 9 bases. The CDR3 is made up of 16 amino acids. Germline-derived CDR1 and CDR2 are LNHDA and SQIVND (reference sequence). Trimming took 4 bases from V and 4 from J; bases not matched to a gene: 9. The DNA for the CDR3 is TGTGCCAGTAGTACTTTAGCGGGAGTGGCCCCAGATACGCAGTATTTT. Translation: CASSTLAGVAPDTQYF.

The chain links TRBV6-5 to TRBJ2-5; tentative D call: TRBD1 (5 bases). Germline assignment: CDR1 MNHEY and CDR2 SVGAGI. V shed 5 bases and J shed 5 bases, with 18 bases lying between them. The CDR3 length is 15 residues. The CDR3 reads CASSKTLDSWETQYF. The CDR3 coding sequence is TGTGCCAGCAGTAAGACCCTAGACAGCTGGGAGACCCAGTACTTC.

V is TRBV6-5 and J is TRBJ1-1; D uncertain. This CDR3 comprises 13 residues. In germline, CDR1 is MNHEY, CDR2 SVGAGI. V gave up 9 bases and J gave up 0 bases, with 11 bases separating them. Here the CDR3 reads CASPSHLNTEAFF. CDR3 coding DNA: TGTGCCAGTCCCTCCCACTTGAACACTGAAGCTTTCTTT.

The rearrangement uses TRBV5-6 and TRBJ1-1, with a weak D call TRBD1 (5 bases). V lost 0 bases and J 3 bases, leaving 9 bases between the germline ends. This CDR3 is 14 amino acids long. Germline V CDR1 and CDR2: SGHDT, YYEEEE. The CDR3 DNA sequence: TGTGCCAGCAGCTTGGGTGGGGCGCACACTGAAGCTTTCTTT. This translates into CASSLGGAHTEAFF.

The rearrangement uses TRBV7-2 and TRBJ1-2; D unresolved. CDR3 size: 14 residues. Germline loops: CDR1 SGHTA, CDR2 FQGNSA. Between the trimmed V and J ends, which lost 5 bases and 8 bases, there was a span of 18 bases. CDR3 residues: CASSAGGGVPGYTF. DNA for the CDR3: TGTGCCAGCAGCGCAGGTGGCGGGGTCCCCGGCTACACCTTC.

The chain couples TRBV21-1 to TRBJ2-2; whether TRBD2, the table's D call, matches the DNA was not checked. TRBV21-1 is shown as a pseudogene. This CDR3 is built from 15 residues. CDR3 residues: CASRKRGGTPGELFF. CDR3 coding DNA: TGTGCCAGCAGAAAAAGGGGCGGGACCCCCGGGGAGCTGTTTTTT.

The chain links TRBV4-1 to TRBJ1-1; TRBD1 matches 8 bases. Looked up from germline, CDR1 is MGHRA and CDR2 is YSYEKL. The CDR3 sequence is 18 residues long. J gave up 0 bases and V 1 base, and 10 bases lay outside the gene matches. The CDR3 DNA is TGCGCCAGCAGCCAAGGTGCGAGCACAGGGGGATTGAACACTGAAGCTTTCTTT. This encodes CASSQGASTGGLNTEAFF.

V usage is TRBV6-5 and J usage is TRBJ2-1; TRBD1 matches at 9 bases. The CDR3 consists of 14 residues. Germline V gene lookup returns CDR1 MNHEY and CDR2 SVGAGI. V lost 6 bases to trimming and J lost 5 bases; unmatched junction nucleotides: 5. The DNA of the CDR3 is TGTGCCAGCAGGCGGACAGGGGATAACAATGAGCAGTTCTTC. Its translation: CASRRTGDNNEQFF.

This clone was counted between two and nine times. The chain joins TRBV7-9 to TRBJ1-1, with 10 bases matching TRBD1. CDR1 and CDR2 (germline): SEHNR, FQNEAQ (reference sequence). CDR3 length: 15 amino acids. V shed 4 bases and J 4 bases; nucleotides not matched to a gene: 6. The CDR3 loop is CASSWTGGESTEAFF. The CDR3 nucleotides read TGTGCCAGCAGCTGGACAGGGGGAGAGAGCACTGAAGCTTTCTTT.

This sequence joins TRBV3-1 (or the pseudogene TRBV3-2) and TRBJ2-3; 8 positions agree with TRBD2. With V trimmed by 1 base and J by 4 bases, 4 bases remained unmatched. Germline loops: CDR1 LGHDT, CDR2 YNNKEL (reference sequence). This CDR3 contains 15 residues. Here the CDR3 reads CASSQVPSGSDTQYF. The CDR3, as DNA: TGTGCCAGCAGCCAAGTCCCTAGCGGGTCAGATACGCAGTATTTT.

The chain has TRBV11-2 and TRBJ1-1; D gene uncertain. The V and J ends lost 5 bases and 1 base respectively, with 5 bases between them. CDR1 is SGHAT and CDR2 is FQNNGV in the germline V gene. The CDR3 is 12 residues long. The CDR3 is CASSQKNTEAFF. CDR3 bases: TGTGCCAGCAGCCAGAAGAACACTGAAGCTTTCTTT. The full variable domain, rest sourced from reference TRBV11-2 and TRBJ1-1, is EAGVAQSPRYKIIEKRQSVAFWCNPISGHATLYWYQQILGQGPKLLIQFQNNGVVDDSQLPKDRFSAERLKGVDSTLKIQPAKLEDSAVYLCASSQKNTEAFFGQGTRLTVV.

This clone has only one observation. J is TRBJ2-1 and V is TRBV18; 10 bases agree with TRBD2. CDR1 and CDR2 (germline): KGHSH, LQKENI. With 1 base clipped from V and 9 bases from J, the junction kept 9 bases outside the gene matches. The CDR3 contains 16 residues. CDR3 sequence reads: CASSPLFASGSGEQFF. The CDR3 DNA reads TGTGCCAGCTCACCACTTTTCGCTAGCGGGAGCGGTGAGCAGTTCTTC.

This chain links TRBV3-1 (or the pseudogene TRBV3-2) with TRBJ2-1, with 7 bases matching TRBD2. The CDR3 extends over 15 amino acids. V dropped 4 bases and J dropped 10; count of bases not matched to a gene: 13. The germline V gene encodes CDR1 LGHDT and CDR2 YNNKEL (reference sequence). CDR3 coding DNA: TGTGCCAGCAGCCTCCGGGGACTACCCGCGGGAGAGCAGTTCTTC. It codes for CASSLRGLPAGEQFF.

V usage is TRBV11-3 and J usage is TRBJ1-1, with D unresolved. Germline V gene data show CDR1 as SGHNT and CDR2 as YENEEA. Trimming cost V 0 bases and J 5 bases, with 10 bases left between them. The CDR3 covers 14 residues. CDR3 nucleotides: TGTGCCAGCAGCTTAGAAGAGGGTTTAACTGAAGCTTTCTTT. It yields the protein CASSLEEGLTEAFF.

The chain uses TRBV30 and TRBJ1-6, with a weak D call TRBD1 (6 bases). The CDR3 sequence is 12 residues long. Per germline, CDR1 GTSNPN and CDR2 SVGIG (reference sequence). V was shortened by 3 bases and J by 7 bases, with 7 bases between the two germline ends. Here the CDR3 DNA reads TGTGCCTGGAGAACAGGGAATTCACCCCTCCACTTT. Amino acid sequence: CAWRTGNSPLHF.

V is TRBV5-6 and J is TRBJ2-1; D may be TRBD2 (5 bases). Germline CDR1 reads SGHDT; CDR2 reads YYEEEE. There are 17 residues in the CDR3. V was trimmed by 2 bases and J by 8 bases, leaving 23 bases between them. The CDR3 region is CASSFVSRQRPGDEQFF. The CDR3 DNA reads TGTGCCAGCAGCTTTGTTTCGAGACAACGACCCGGGGATGAGCAGTTCTTC. The full variable domain, with the rest looked up from reference TRBV5-6 and TRBJ2-1, is DAGVTQSPTHLIKTRGQQVTLRCSPKSGHDTVSWYQQALGQGPQFIFQYYEEEERQRGNFPDRFSGHQFPNYSSELNVNALLLGDSALYLCASSFVSRQRPGDEQFFGPGTRLTVL.

This clone was observed a single time. CDR3 DNA sequence: TGTGCCAGCAGTCCATCATTGGAGGTCACCTACGAGCAGTACGTC. Protein sequence: CASSPSLEVTYEQYV. V and J are TRBV6-5 and TRBJ2-7, with TRBD2 as a possible D gene (5 bases). The germline V gene encodes CDR1 MNHEY and CDR2 SVGAGI. Trimming left V 5 bases short and J 2 bases short, with 16 bases between. The CDR3 loop spans 15 amino acids.

The V gene is TRBV3-1 (or the pseudogene TRBV3-2), the J gene TRBJ2-1; 7 positions agree with TRBD1. This CDR3 is 16 amino acids long. With 0 bases clipped from V and 7 bases from J, the junction kept 9 bases outside the gene matches. Germline V gives CDR1 LGHDT, CDR2 YNNKEL (reference sequence). CDR3 residues: CASSQETGRGGNEQFF. The CDR3, as DNA: TGTGCCAGCAGCCAAGAGACAGGGCGAGGTGGTAATGAGCAGTTCTTC.

This rearrangement joins TRBV6-5 to TRBJ1-6; possible D gene TRBD1, 5 bases. CDR3 length equals 12 residues. The V gene lost 7 bases and the J gene lost 14 bases, with 15 bases spanning the gap. Germline V gene data show CDR1 as MNHEY and CDR2 as SVGAGI. The CDR3 DNA is TGTGCCAGCACTGGGAACAGGATCACCCTCCACTTT. Translation gives CASTGNRITLHF.

The rearrangement uses TRBV6-1 and TRBJ1-1; tentatively, D is TRBD1 (5 bases). The CDR3 is made up of 14 amino acids. Germline values: CDR1 MNHNS, CDR2 SASEGT. Trimming took off 3 bases at V and 4 bases at J, with 12 bases between the two ends. The DNA for the CDR3 is TGTGCCAGCAGTGAGGTGACAGCCAGCACTGAAGCTTTCTTT. Protein: CASSEVTASTEAFF.

This chain uses TRBV25-1 with TRBJ2-7, with 8 bases fitting TRBD1. CDR1 MGHDK and CDR2 SYGVNS come from the germline V gene. The CDR3 spans 14 residues. V lost 4 bases and J lost 3; bases outside the gene matches: 5. CDR3 nucleotide sequence: TGTGCCAGCAGTGGGCAAGGACAGGGCTACGAGCAGTACTTC. The encoded protein is CASSGQGQGYEQYF.